Following are 32 T cell receptor beta chains from one sample sequenced in a study of T cells in Graves' hyperthyroidism and ophthalmopathy. Amplification of TCR beta CDR3 regions was performed using RNA transcripts as template. The HTBI primer set served for first-round RT-PCR of the TCR CDR3. TCRdb independently ran MiXCR on the multiplex PCR reads; one entry per CDR3 protein. The sample holds 450,000 to 700,000 distinct CDR3 sequences; 40% to 55% are singletons and the top ten take under 20%. Sequencing was performed on peripheral blood or thyroid tissue (not recorded which). Source of these receptors: an adult woman with Graves' disease, either hyperthyroidism or ophthalmopathy (not recorded which).

The rearrangement joins TRBV20-1 to TRBJ2-5; the D call may be TRBD1 or TRBD2 (8 bases each). CDR1 DFQATT and CDR2 SNEGSKA come from the germline V gene (reference sequence). The V gene lost 8 bases and the J gene lost 5 bases, with 18 bases spanning the gap. The length of the CDR3 is 13 residues. The chain's CDR3 is CSTGGLVGETQYF. The CDR3 DNA is TGCAGTACAGGGGGACTAGTGGGGGAGACCCAGTACTTC.

This clonotype was detected many times. The chain joins TRBV11-3 to TRBJ2-2; 9 bases fit TRBD2. Trimming cost V 7 bases and J 3 bases; bases outside gene matches: 9. This CDR3 region has 16 residues. The germline gives CDR1 SGHNT, CDR2 YENEEA. Written as DNA, the CDR3 is TGTGCCAGCACCCCGGGTCGCGGGAGGGACACCGGGGAGCTGTTTTTT. Translation: CASTPGRGRDTGELFF.

This clonotype was counted between two and nine times. At one boundary the junction diverges from the germline segment, which might be a read error. The chain is built from TRBV2 and TRBJ2-7; D perhaps matches TRBD1 (6 bases). The CDR3 has 13 residues. Per germline, CDR1 SNHLY and CDR2 FYNNEI. In DNA form, the CDR3 reads TGTGCCATCAGTGTGAACAGGGCAAACGAGCAGTACTTC. Encoded protein: CAISVNRANEQYF.

CDR3 sequence reads: CASSLPQGDSPLHF. CDR3 coding DNA: TGTGCCAGCAGCTTACCGCAGGGGGATTCACCCCTCCACTTT. The V call is TRBV7-6, the J call TRBJ1-6; 7 bases line up with TRBD1. The ends lost 2 bases at V and 8 bases at J; junction bases unmatched: 3. The CDR3 consists of 14 residues. In germline, CDR1 is SGHVS, CDR2 FNYEAQ.

Concerning this clonotype: No conserved phenylalanine or tryptophan ends this CDR3, so it is likely a read error. The limits of the CDR3 on the DNA are not certain, so only TCRdb's listed CDR3 is given. The chain combines TRBV7-9 with TRBJ1-5; the table calls TRBD1, which could not be checked here. The CDR3 extends over 20 residues, inclusive of both ends. Looked up from germline, CDR1 is SEHNR and CDR2 is FQNEAQ (reference sequence). CDR3 loop: CASSSPVPGQDAIGNQPQQA.

The sample holds many counts of this clonotype. V is TRBV2 and J is TRBJ1-5; TRBD1 matches 7 bases. The CDR3 length is 14 residues. The germline V gene encodes CDR1 SNHLY and CDR2 FYNNEI. V lost 4 bases and J lost 4; bases outside the gene matches: 4. The CDR3 DNA sequence: TGTGCCAGCAGTGTCCGGGACAGAAATCAGCCCCAGCATTTT. This encodes CASSVRDRNQPQHF.

In this sample, this clonotype turned up many times. The chain recombines TRBV2 with TRBJ2-7; a possible D gene is TRBD1 (5 bases). Trimming pared 5 bases from V and 2 bases from J, leaving 19 bases between. The CDR3 has 16 residues. CDR1 SNHLY and CDR2 FYNNEI come from the germline V gene. The CDR3 DNA sequence: TGTGCCAGCAGTCAAGGGGAAACGGGCCCCCCCTACGAGCAGTACTTC. Its protein is CASSQGETGPPYEQYF.

This clonotype was seen more than once but under ten times. J is TRBJ2-3 and V is TRBV10-3; 8 nucleotides line up with TRBD1. This CDR3 has 14 residues. Germline loops: CDR1 ENHRY, CDR2 SYGVKD. V lost 6 bases to trimming and J lost 5 bases; unmatched junction nucleotides: 7. The CDR3 sequence: CAIRQGVDEDTQYF. The CDR3 DNA follows: TGTGCCATCAGACAGGGGGTTGATGAAGATACGCAGTATTTT.

This clonotype has a single count. The V call is TRBV25-1, the J call TRBJ2-7, with 7 bases aligning to TRBD2. The V and J ends lost 6 bases and 0 bases, in that order; junction bases with no gene match: 5. CDR3 length equals 14 residues. CDR1 and CDR2 (germline): MGHDK, SYGVNS. The CDR3 reads CASSHLAASYEQYF. The DNA of the CDR3 is TGTGCCAGCAGCCATCTAGCGGCCTCCTACGAGCAGTACTTC.

The V and J genes are TRBV10-3 and TRBJ2-7; no reliable D call. Germline V gene lookup returns CDR1 ENHRY and CDR2 SYGVKD. The V and J ends lost 7 bases and 8 bases respectively, with 12 bases between them. This CDR3 spans 11 amino acids. This chain's CDR3 is CAINGEGKQYF. CDR3 DNA sequence: TGTGCCATCAATGGGGAAGGGAAGCAGTACTTC.

V is TRBV7-9 and J is TRBJ2-7; no definite D call. In germline, CDR1 is SEHNR, CDR2 FQNEAQ (reference sequence). The V gene lost 4 bases and the J gene lost 2 bases, with 12 bases spanning the gap. The CDR3 has 14 amino acids. The CDR3 bases are TGTGCCAGCAGCTCCTATGGGGAAACCTACGAGCAGTACTTC. Protein sequence: CASSSYGETYEQYF.

This chain connects TRBV29-1 to TRBJ1-2; no clear D gene. The CDR3 runs to 12 residues. Germline assignment: CDR1 SQVTM and CDR2 ANQGSEA. V lost 4 bases, J lost 4 bases, and 10 bases lay in between. The CDR3 region has the DNA TGCAGCGTTGGAGCGGGGATCTATGGCTACACCTTC. It is translated as CSVGAGIYGYTF.

The V call is TRBV11-2, the J call TRBJ2-5, with D unclear. V was cut by 6 bases and J by 2 bases, with 16 bases left in between. Germline V gene data show CDR1 as SGHAT and CDR2 as FQNNGV. The CDR3 contains 15 residues. CDR3 DNA sequence: TGTGCCAGCAGTGCTCACCCAGCGATTCAAGAGACCCAGTACTTC. This translates into CASSAHPAIQETQYF.

This clonotype was counted many times. CDR3 nucleotide sequence: TGTGCCAGCTCCCTCCCCGGGACAGGGTTCACCGGGGAGCTGTTTTTT. Translated: CASSLPGTGFTGELFF. The V call is TRBV7-9, the J call TRBJ2-2; 9 positions match TRBD1. With V trimmed by 8 bases and J by 4 bases, 11 bases remained unmatched. This CDR3 has 16 residues. The germline CDR1 and CDR2 sequences are SEHNR and FQNEAQ (reference sequence).

V and J are TRBV28 and TRBJ1-2, with D maybe TRBD1 (5 bases). This CDR3 is built from 14 residues. Germline loops: CDR1 MDHEN, CDR2 SYDVKM. V was pared by 6 bases and J by 0 bases, with 11 bases between. CDR3 loop: CASSNRPANYGYTF. As DNA, the CDR3 is TGTGCCAGCAGCAACAGGCCAGCTAACTATGGCTACACCTTC.

This chain's CDR3 is CSARGNDYEQYF. The CDR3 nucleotides are TGCAGTGCTAGAGGAAACGACTACGAGCAGTACTTC. The V gene is TRBV20-1, the J gene TRBJ2-7; D unresolved. Trimming pared 1 base from V and 3 bases from J, leaving 7 bases between. Per the germline V gene, CDR1 is DFQATT and CDR2 is SNEGSKA (reference sequence). This CDR3 is 12 amino acids long.

This clonotype was picked up many times. The V call is TRBV12-3 or TRBV12-4, the J call TRBJ2-7; 9 nucleotides line up with TRBD2. V lost 8 bases and J lost 3; bases outside the gene matches: 5. This CDR3 has 13 amino acids. The CDR3 loop is CASGTSGHYEQYF. The CDR3 nucleotides are TGTGCCAGCGGAACTAGCGGGCACTACGAGCAGTACTTC.

The chain carries TRBV24-1 and TRBJ1-1; a weak D match, TRBD1 (5 bases). Trimming pared 9 bases from V and 10 bases from J, leaving 14 bases between. CDR1 is KGHDR, CDR2 SFDVKD, per germline. The CDR3 is 11 amino acids. DNA for the CDR3: TGTGCCACCCATGACGGGACGCGAGCTTTCTTT. Its protein product is CATHDGTRAFF.

This clonotype was detected many times. The rearrangement uses TRBV25-1 and TRBJ2-5; 9 positions agree with TRBD2. The CDR3 sequence is 15 residues long. Germline V CDR1 and CDR2: MGHDK, SYGVNS. The V and J ends lost 5 bases and 5 bases, in that order; junction bases with no gene match: 9. The CDR3 is CASSHLIAGGETQYF. The CDR3 DNA reads as TGTGCCAGCAGTCACCTGATCGCGGGAGGGGAGACCCAGTACTTC. The full variable domain, with the rest looked up from reference TRBV25-1 and TRBJ2-5, is EADIYQTPRYLVIGTGKKITLECSQTMGHDKMYWYQQDPGMELHLIHYSYGVNSTEKGDLSSESTVSRIRTEHFPLTLESARPSHTSQYLCASSHLIAGGETQYFGPGTRLLVL.

This sequence joins TRBV7-2 and TRBJ1-3, with no clear D. Looked up from germline, CDR1 is SGHTA and CDR2 is FQGNSA. Trimming left V 5 bases short and J 0 bases short, with 11 bases between. This CDR3 contains 15 residues. The CDR3 protein is CASSAWQVSGNTIYF. The CDR3 DNA follows: TGTGCCAGCAGCGCCTGGCAAGTCTCTGGAAACACCATATATTTT.

This clonotype was seen a single time. The chain combines TRBV5-1 with TRBJ1-6; 10 nucleotides agree with TRBD1. CDR3 length: 14 amino acids. Germline V gives CDR1 SGHRS, CDR2 YFSETQ. With 4 bases clipped from V and 9 bases from J, the junction kept 4 bases outside the gene matches. The chain's CDR3 is CASSRDRGASPLHF. DNA for the CDR3: TGCGCCAGCAGCCGGGACAGGGGAGCTTCACCCCTCCACTTT.

The genes are TRBV10-3 and TRBJ1-2; D may be TRBD1 (5 bases). The germline V gene encodes CDR1 ENHRY and CDR2 SYGVKD. CDR3 length: 16 residues. The V gene lost 6 bases and the J gene lost 3 bases, with 20 bases spanning the gap. The CDR3 region has the DNA TGTGCCATCAGGGAGAAGCGGGGCAGAACAGACTATGGCTACACCTTC. Amino acid sequence: CAIREKRGRTDYGYTF.

This clonotype was seen many times. The chain links TRBV20-1 to TRBJ1-2; D is ambiguous. V lost 5 bases, J lost 4 bases, and 20 bases lay in between. Looked up from germline, CDR1 is DFQATT and CDR2 is SNEGSKA (reference sequence). The CDR3 is 15 residues long. CDR3 nucleotide sequence: TGCAGTGCTCTCCCGTTGACCCTAAACCTCTATGGCTACACCTTC. Its protein product is CSALPLTLNLYGYTF.

This clonotype showed up many times. The V and J genes are TRBV20-1 and TRBJ1-6; D is unresolved. Between the trimmed V and J ends, which lost 0 bases and 3 bases, there was a span of 9 bases. From germline, CDR1 is DFQATT and CDR2 SNEGSKA (reference sequence). The CDR3 covers 15 residues. CDR3 bases: TGCAGTGCTAGAGATGCAACGGACTATAATTCACCCCTCCACTTT. The encoded protein is CSARDATDYNSPLHF.

This clonotype was picked up many times. The gene calls are TRBV12-3 or TRBV12-4 and TRBJ1-5; possibly TRBD1 for D (5 bases). V was trimmed by 6 bases and J by 9 bases, leaving 18 bases between them. There are 14 residues in the CDR3. The CDR3 sequence is CASSLGDRIWPQHF. The CDR3 DNA follows: TGTGCCAGCAGCCTGGGGGACCGGATATGGCCCCAGCATTTT.

This clonotype appeared many times. The chain links TRBV9 to TRBJ2-5, with TRBD2 identical over 8 bases. With V trimmed by 5 bases and J by 5 bases, 8 bases remained unmatched. The germline V gene encodes CDR1 SGDLS and CDR2 YYNGEE. This CDR3 spans 14 amino acids. The DNA of the CDR3 is TGTGCCAGCAGTGGAGCGGGAGTTGACGAGACCCAGTACTTC. Translation: CASSGAGVDETQYF.

This clonotype came up many times. The V gene is TRBV19, the J gene TRBJ1-1; D not certain. Germline V lookup: CDR1 LNHDA, CDR2 SQIVND (reference sequence). Trimming pared 5 bases from V and 0 bases from J, leaving 10 bases between. The length of the CDR3 is 14 residues. Written as DNA, the CDR3 is TGTGCCAGTAGTGTGCAGGCGATGAACACTGAAGCTTTCTTT. This sequence encodes CASSVQAMNTEAFF.

With regard to this clonotype: No conserved phenylalanine or tryptophan ends this CDR3, so it is likely a read error. The rearrangement links TRBV7-3 to TRBJ1-2; D unresolved. The CDR3 has 13 amino acids. Germline CDR1 and CDR2: SGHTA and FQGTGA. The germline V and J ends were trimmed by 2 bases and 2 bases, with 6 bases remaining between them. CDR3 sequence reads: CASSLGQNYGYTL. In nucleotides, the CDR3 is TGTGCCAGCAGCTTAGGTCAGAACTATGGCTACACCCTC.

The sample holds many counts of this clonotype. The chain's CDR3 is CASSHKGPSPLHF. In DNA form, the CDR3 reads TGTGCCAGCAGCCACAAGGGGCCTTCACCCCTCCACTTT. The chain combines TRBV3-1 with TRBJ1-6; tentative D call: TRBD1 (5 bases). Trimming removed 3 bases at V and 9 bases at J, with 9 bases between. The V gene's germline CDR1 is LGHDT and CDR2 YNNKEL (reference sequence). This CDR3 spans 13 amino acids. The entire variable domain, with the rest obtained from reference TRBV3-1 and TRBJ1-6, is as follows: DTAVSQTPKYLVTQMGNDKSIKCEQNLGHDTMYWYKQDSKKFLKIMFSYNNKELIINETVPNRFSPKSPDKAHLNLHINSLELGDSAVYFCASSHKGPSPLHFGNGTRLTVT.

The genes are TRBV29-1 and TRBJ1-1, with 8 bases matching TRBD1. Germline CDR1 reads SQVTM; CDR2 reads ANQGSEA. The CDR3 is 13 amino acids. With 0 bases clipped from V and 11 bases from J, the junction kept 8 bases outside the gene matches. CDR3 in amino acids: CSVEDWRQGFAFF. CDR3 nucleotides: TGCAGCGTTGAAGATTGGAGACAGGGGTTCGCTTTCTTT.

The V gene is TRBV20-1, the J gene TRBJ1-4, with TRBD1 matching 10 bases. Per the germline V gene, CDR1 is DFQATT and CDR2 is SNEGSKA (reference sequence). CDR3 length: 13 residues. CDR3 loop: CRIDRGPGEKLFF. The CDR3 DNA sequence: TGCAGGATAGACAGGGGGCCTGGGGAAAAACTGTTTTTT.

This clonotype appeared many times. The CDR3 spells CAISEDGGSNQPQHF. The CDR3 DNA reads TGTGCCATCAGTGAGGACGGAGGTAGCAATCAGCCCCAGCATTTT. The J gene is TRBJ1-5, the V gene TRBV10-3; D unresolved. Germline assignment: CDR1 ENHRY and CDR2 SYGVKD. V was cut by 2 bases and J by 0 bases, with 8 bases left in between. The length of the CDR3 is 15 residues.